This is a list of T cell receptor beta chains from one sample in a study of blood T cell repertoires in COVID-19. Libraries were prepared by immunoSEQ multiplex PCR; TCRdb keeps only in-frame clonotypes and omits some of them. The sample lists 60,000 to 75,000 clones; about four fifths were seen once. The sample was peripheral blood. The receptors originated from a woman older than 75 with acute or convalescent COVID-19. CDR3s include the opening cysteine and the closing phenylalanine or tryptophan. Fields, in order: D gene, J gene, clone size, V gene, CDR3 DNA, CDR3 protein. A D gene is named only where the DNA matches it firmly. Only some rows state a clone size, as once, few, many or a class for expanded clones.

d_gene: NA; j_gene: TRBJ2-3; abundance: NA; v_gene: TRBV25-1; CDR3nt: TGTGCCAGCAGTGGATGGACTTCCACCACAGATACGCAGTATTTT; CDR3aa: CASSGWTSTTDTQYF
d_gene: TRBD2; j_gene: TRBJ2-1; abundance: NA; v_gene: TRBV2; CDR3nt: TGTGCCAGCAGTGAGGCTAGCGGCGCCTCCTACAATGAGCAGTTCTTC; CDR3aa: CASSEASGASYNEQFF
d_gene: NA; j_gene: TRBJ2-3; abundance: NA; v_gene: TRBV6-1; CDR3nt: TGTGCCAGCAGTGACCACTTCCGGGATACGCAGTATTTT; CDR3aa: CASSDHFRDTQYF
d_gene: NA; j_gene: TRBJ2-2; abundance: NA; v_gene: TRBV15; CDR3nt: TGTGCCACCAGCCCGACGGGGGCAGGGGGAACCGGGGAGCTGTTTTTT; CDR3aa: CATSPTGAGGTGELFF
d_gene: NA; j_gene: TRBJ2-7; abundance: NA; v_gene: TRBV18; CDR3nt: TGTGCCAGCTCAGTCGGACTGGCGGGGGAGCAGTACTTC; CDR3aa: CASSVGLAGEQYF
d_gene: NA; j_gene: TRBJ2-1; abundance: NA; v_gene: TRBV3-1/TRBV3-2; CDR3nt: TGTGCCAGCAGGGGGGCAGCTGAGCAGTTCTTC; CDR3aa: CASRGAAEQFF
d_gene: TRBD2; j_gene: TRBJ2-5; abundance: NA; v_gene: TRBV29-1; CDR3nt: TGCAGCGTTACTAGCGGGGCTGAGACCCAGTACTTC; CDR3aa: CSVTSGAETQYF
d_gene: TRBD1; j_gene: TRBJ2-1; abundance: once; v_gene: TRBV4-1; CDR3nt: TGCGCCAGCACCCCGAGAAAGGGACAGGAGATTAAGAGTGAGCAGTTCTTC; CDR3aa: CASTPRKGQEIKSEQFF
d_gene: NA; j_gene: TRBJ1-1; abundance: once; v_gene: TRBV7-6; CDR3nt: TGTGCCAGCAGCGAAACAGGGTTGATGGCTGAAGCTTTCTTT; CDR3aa: CASSETGLMAEAFF
d_gene: NA; j_gene: TRBJ1-5; abundance: NA; v_gene: TRBV28; CDR3nt: TGTGCCAGCAGTTCGACAGTGGGTCAGCCCCAGCATTTT; CDR3aa: CASSSTVGQPQHF
d_gene: NA; j_gene: TRBJ1-5; abundance: few; v_gene: TRBV7-8; CDR3nt: TGTGCCAGCAGCCACCTCCACGGGGAGCCCCAGCATTTT; CDR3aa: CASSHLHGEPQHF
d_gene: NA; j_gene: TRBJ1-2; abundance: NA; v_gene: TRBV5-4; CDR3nt: TGTGCCAGCAGCTTGAACCTCTATAACTATGGCTACACCTTC; CDR3aa: CASSLNLYNYGYTF
d_gene: TRBD1; j_gene: TRBJ2-3; abundance: once; v_gene: TRBV19; CDR3nt: TGTGCCAGTAGCACAGGGGGCCCAGATACGCAGTATTTT; CDR3aa: CASSTGGPDTQYF
d_gene: NA; j_gene: TRBJ1-2; abundance: NA; v_gene: TRBV19; CDR3nt: TGTGCCAGTAGTATTTTTTTGGAGGAGTACACCTTC; CDR3aa: CASSIFLEEYTF
d_gene: TRBD1; j_gene: TRBJ1-5; abundance: few; v_gene: TRBV7-2; CDR3nt: TGTGCCAGCAGCGGTCGAGAGACAGGGGGCTATCAGCCCCAGCATTTT; CDR3aa: CASSGRETGGYQPQHF
d_gene: NA; j_gene: TRBJ1-2; abundance: NA; v_gene: TRBV27; CDR3nt: TGTGCCAGCAGTTCGGGACAAATCTATGGCTACACCTTC; CDR3aa: CASSSGQIYGYTF
d_gene: NA; j_gene: TRBJ1-1; abundance: few; v_gene: TRBV2; CDR3nt: TGTGCCAGTTGGACTGTCCTCGGGGGGGTTCGCACTGAAGCTTTCTTT; CDR3aa: CASWTVLGGVRTEAFF
d_gene: NA; j_gene: TRBJ2-3; abundance: NA; v_gene: TRBV27; CDR3nt: TGTGCCAGCAGTTTAAGTCCGACTAGAGCAGATACGCAGTATTTT; CDR3aa: CASSLSPTRADTQYF
d_gene: TRBD1; j_gene: TRBJ1-1; abundance: once; v_gene: TRBV27; CDR3nt: TGTGCCAGCAGCACAGGGGGGGGAACGAACACTGAAGCTTTCTTT; CDR3aa: CASSTGGGTNTEAFF
d_gene: TRBD1; j_gene: TRBJ1-1; abundance: few; v_gene: TRBV2; CDR3nt: TGTGCCAGCAGTGTGACAGGGAGGACTGAAGCTTTCTTT; CDR3aa: CASSVTGRTEAFF
d_gene: TRBD1; j_gene: TRBJ2-5; abundance: NA; v_gene: TRBV5-4; CDR3nt: TGTGCCAGCAGACCTACAGGGGGCGAAGAGACCCAGTACTTC; CDR3aa: CASRPTGGEETQYF
d_gene: TRBD1; j_gene: TRBJ1-6; abundance: few; v_gene: TRBV2; CDR3nt: TGTGCCAGCAGTATCCCGGGACAGGGGACGAGCTCCTATAATTCACCCCTCCACTTT; CDR3aa: CASSIPGQGTSSYNSPLHF
d_gene: TRBD1; j_gene: TRBJ2-7; abundance: NA; v_gene: TRBV27; CDR3nt: TGTGCCAGCAGCCGAGGGACAGGGCCAGCCTACGAGCAGTACTTC; CDR3aa: CASSRGTGPAYEQYF
d_gene: NA; j_gene: TRBJ1-2; abundance: NA; v_gene: TRBV6-5; CDR3nt: TGTGCCAGCAGTTTTGGACACGGCAGCTTTGGCTACACCTTC; CDR3aa: CASSFGHGSFGYTF
d_gene: NA; j_gene: TRBJ1-4; abundance: NA; v_gene: TRBV3-1/TRBV3-2; CDR3nt: TGTGCCAGCAGCCGAGAAGCCAGGGAAAAACTGTTTTTT; CDR3aa: CASSREAREKLFF
d_gene: NA; j_gene: TRBJ1-5; abundance: NA; v_gene: TRBV4-2; CDR3nt: TGTGCCAGCAGCCAAGGGGGGGTAACTCAGCCCCAGCATTTT; CDR3aa: CASSQGGVTQPQHF
d_gene: NA; j_gene: TRBJ1-5; abundance: few; v_gene: TRBV27; CDR3nt: TGTGCCAGCAGTTCCCGACATGGGCCCCAGCATTTT; CDR3aa: CASSSRHGPQHF
d_gene: TRBD1; j_gene: TRBJ2-1; abundance: once; v_gene: TRBV7-9; CDR3nt: TGTGCCAGCAGCTCAAAACAGGGGGCGGCCTACAATGAGCAGTTCTTC; CDR3aa: CASSSKQGAAYNEQFF